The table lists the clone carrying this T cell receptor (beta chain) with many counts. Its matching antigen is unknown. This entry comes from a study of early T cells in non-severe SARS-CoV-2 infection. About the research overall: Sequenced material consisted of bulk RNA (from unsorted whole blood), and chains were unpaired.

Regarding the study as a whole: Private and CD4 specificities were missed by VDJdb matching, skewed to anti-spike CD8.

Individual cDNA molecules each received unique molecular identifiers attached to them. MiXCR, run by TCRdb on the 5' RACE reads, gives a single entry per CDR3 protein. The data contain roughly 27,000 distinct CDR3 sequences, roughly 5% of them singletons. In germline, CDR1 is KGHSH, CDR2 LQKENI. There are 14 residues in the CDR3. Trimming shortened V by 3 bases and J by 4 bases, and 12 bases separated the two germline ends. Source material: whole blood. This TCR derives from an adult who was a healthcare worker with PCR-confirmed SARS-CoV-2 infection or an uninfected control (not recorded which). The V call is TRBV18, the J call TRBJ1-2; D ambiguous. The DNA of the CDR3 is TGTGCCAGCTCACCCACGGAGAGAGGCTATGGCTACACCTTC. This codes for CASSPTERGYGYTF.